This TCR beta chain was retrieved from a study of blood T cells in healthy people across ages. Trimming cost V 4 bases and J 11 bases; bases outside gene matches: 22. This CDR3 is 17 amino acids long. Germline V lookup: CDR1 MGHDK, CDR2 SYGVNS. Primed by a sample-barcoded 5' primer and a J-beta primer mix, a second PCR proceeded for 7 to 11 cycles. From the 5' RACE reads, TCRdb called clonotypes with MiXCR, one entry per CDR3 protein. The table lists 730,000 or so distinct CDR3 sequences, approximately 43% of them singletons, with 20% to 25% in the top ten. This chain uses TRBV25-1 with TRBJ2-5; 7 positions agree with TRBD2. What was sequenced was blood. The clonotype comes from a woman aged 55 to 70 in good health. The CDR3 is CASSGRREAGQQNEQYF. The CDR3 region has the DNA TGTGCCAGCAGTGGACGGCGGGAAGCGGGGCAGCAGAATGAGCAGTACTTC.